This entry is about one TCR beta chain. Its antigen is not known. This sample stems from a study of CD8 T cells in ankylosing spondylitis. Findings and limits, study-wide: Apparently characteristic of ankylosing spondylitis blood was a TCR beta motif (fewer than 10 highly homologous variants). The study looked at matched synovial fluid samples from ankylosing spondylitis patients. Disease-linked clones were reported to be significantly enriched there.

For TCR beta, libraries came from quantitative 5'-RACE with molecular barcodes. TCRdb ran MiXCR on the 5' RACE reads and lists one entry per CDR3 protein. The sample shows about 230,000 distinct CDR3 sequences, 8% to 10% of them seen only once. The CDR3 extends over 16 amino acids. V lost 3 bases and J 0 bases, leaving 14 bases between the germline ends. In germline, CDR1 is LNHDA, CDR2 SQIVND (reference sequence). The receptor was isolated from a female donor with ankylosing spondylitis or in good health (not recorded which). The chain has TRBV19 and TRBJ1-1; no definite D call. The source material was blood, either unsorted or a sorted T cell fraction (not recorded which). The CDR3 DNA is TGTGCCAGTAGTATGGCCCAGAGGCTCATGAACACTGAAGCTTTCTTT. Protein sequence: CASSMAQRLMNTEAFF.